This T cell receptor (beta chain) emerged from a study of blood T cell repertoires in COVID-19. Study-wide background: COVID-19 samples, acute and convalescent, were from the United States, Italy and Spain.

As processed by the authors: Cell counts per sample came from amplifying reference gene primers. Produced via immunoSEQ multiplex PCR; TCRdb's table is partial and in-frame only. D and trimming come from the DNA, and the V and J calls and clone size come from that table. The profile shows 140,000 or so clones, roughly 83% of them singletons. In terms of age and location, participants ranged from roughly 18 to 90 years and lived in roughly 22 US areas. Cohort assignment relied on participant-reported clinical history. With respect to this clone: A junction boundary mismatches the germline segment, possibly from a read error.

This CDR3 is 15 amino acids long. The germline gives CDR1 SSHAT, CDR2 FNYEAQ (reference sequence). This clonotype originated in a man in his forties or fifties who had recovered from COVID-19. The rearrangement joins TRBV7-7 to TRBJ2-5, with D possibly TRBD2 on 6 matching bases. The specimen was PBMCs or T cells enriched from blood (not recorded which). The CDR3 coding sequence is TGTGCTAGCAGCTTAGATGTTTTAGCGGCAGGGACCCAGTACTTC. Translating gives CASSLDVLAAGTQYF.